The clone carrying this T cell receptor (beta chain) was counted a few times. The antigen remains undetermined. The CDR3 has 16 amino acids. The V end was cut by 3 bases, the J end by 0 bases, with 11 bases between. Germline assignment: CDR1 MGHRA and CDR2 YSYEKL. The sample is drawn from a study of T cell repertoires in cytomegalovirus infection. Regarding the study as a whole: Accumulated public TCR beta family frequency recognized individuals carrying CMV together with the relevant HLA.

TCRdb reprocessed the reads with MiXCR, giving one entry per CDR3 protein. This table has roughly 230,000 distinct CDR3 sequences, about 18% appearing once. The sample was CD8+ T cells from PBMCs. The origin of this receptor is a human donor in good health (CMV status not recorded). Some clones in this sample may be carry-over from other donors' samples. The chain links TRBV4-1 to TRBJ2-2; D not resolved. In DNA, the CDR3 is TGCGCCAGCAGCCACGACGGGTCATCGAACACCGGGGAGCTGTTTTTT. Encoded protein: CASSHDGSSNTGELFF.